The 25 T cell receptor beta chains in this list originate from one sample, sequenced in a study of blood T cell repertoires in COVID-19. The repertoire was sequenced with immunoSEQ multiplex PCR; TCRdb's copy has only in-frame clones and lacks some. The sample has fewer than 85,000 clones; more than 75% are singletons. The sequencing sample was made of peripheral blood. The receptors originated from an elderly woman with active or convalescent COVID-19.

J is TRBJ2-1 and V is TRBV7-8, with a weak D call TRBD2 (5 bases). In germline, CDR1 is SGHVS, CDR2 FQNEAQ. This CDR3 has 14 residues. V gave up 2 bases and J gave up 5 bases, with 10 bases separating them. The CDR3 loop is CASSLSTGNNEQFF. The CDR3 DNA sequence: TGTGCCAGCAGCTTAAGTACGGGGAACAATGAGCAGTTCTTC.

The chain uses TRBV18 and TRBJ1-1, with TRBD1 as a possible D gene (5 bases). The V gene lost 3 bases and the J gene lost 6 bases, with 17 bases spanning the gap. The CDR3 spans 15 residues. The germline CDR1 and CDR2 sequences are KGHSH and LQKENI. The CDR3 spells CASSPIQGFLSEAFF. For the CDR3, the DNA is TGTGCCAGCTCACCTATTCAGGGCTTTCTATCTGAAGCTTTCTTT.

The chain has TRBV7-9 and TRBJ1-1, with D uncertain. The length of the CDR3 is 13 residues. Germline values: CDR1 SEHNR, CDR2 FQNEAQ (reference sequence). Trimming left V 7 bases short and J 4 bases short, with 13 bases between. CDR3 in DNA: TGTGCCAGCACCTTGAGTGTTTCCACTGAAGCTTTCTTT. Protein sequence: CASTLSVSTEAFF.

The rearrangement uses TRBV7-8 and TRBJ2-1, with 16 bases fitting TRBD2. The J segment lost 2 bases and the V segment lost 4 bases, leaving 5 bases of the junction unmatched. The CDR3 contains 18 residues. The V gene's germline CDR1 is SGHVS and CDR2 FQNEAQ. The DNA of the CDR3 is TGTGCCAGCAGCTCGGGACTAGCGGGGGGGACAGCCTACAATGAGCAGTTCTTC. As protein: CASSSGLAGGTAYNEQFF.

This chain uses TRBV5-4 with TRBJ2-2; 8 positions agree with TRBD1. The V gene's germline CDR1 is SGHNT and CDR2 YYREEE (reference sequence). With V trimmed by 1 base and J by 9 bases, 8 bases remained unmatched. This CDR3 spans 15 amino acids. The CDR3 DNA sequence: TGTGCCAGCAGCTTGATGGGACAGGCGAATCGGGAGCTGTTTTTT. This encodes CASSLMGQANRELFF.

The chain has TRBV6-2 or TRBV6-3 and TRBJ2-3, with 8 bases that match TRBD1. Per the germline V gene, CDR1 is MNHEY and CDR2 is SVGEGT. This CDR3 region has 17 residues. Unmatched junction bases numbered 6, after V lost 1 base and J lost 0 bases. This chain's CDR3 is CASSYYGTGLSTDTQYF. The CDR3 DNA is TGTGCCAGCAGTTACTATGGGACAGGTTTGAGCACAGATACGCAGTATTTT.

The chain recombines TRBV3-1 (or the pseudogene TRBV3-2) with TRBJ1-2, with 11 positions matching TRBD1. The V and J ends lost 4 bases and 4 bases, in that order; junction bases with no gene match: 5. Germline lookup yields CDR1 LGHDT and CDR2 YNNKEL (reference sequence). This CDR3 has 15 amino acids. CDR3 amino acids: CASSPGTGGGYGYTF. The CDR3 nucleotides are TGTGCCAGCAGCCCCGGGACAGGGGGTGGCTATGGCTACACCTTC.

The chain employs TRBV5-1 and TRBJ2-1; 7 bases map to TRBD1. CDR3 size: 14 residues. Per germline, CDR1 SGHRS and CDR2 YFSETQ. V was pared by 5 bases and J by 7 bases, with 9 bases of the junction left unmatched. The CDR3 bases are TGCGCCAGCAGTACGGGACAGCCACTGAATGAGCAGTTCTTC. Translation gives CASSTGQPLNEQFF.

The rearrangement joins TRBV5-1 to TRBJ2-7; tentatively, D is TRBD2 (6 bases). Trimming left V 1 base short and J 1 base short, with 9 bases between. The CDR3 extends over 14 amino acids. Germline assignment: CDR1 SGHRS and CDR2 YFSETQ. The CDR3 bases are TGCGCCAGCAGCTTGCAGCGGGCTTCCTACGAGCAGTACTTC. This codes for CASSLQRASYEQYF.

This chain links TRBV7-8 with TRBJ1-1; D might be TRBD1 (5 bases). Germline values: CDR1 SGHVS, CDR2 FQNEAQ. The CDR3 has 15 residues. The V gene lost 1 base and the J gene lost 0 bases, with 9 bases spanning the gap. The CDR3: CASSLVGAVNTEAFF. In DNA form, the CDR3 reads TGTGCCAGCAGCTTAGTAGGGGCCGTGAACACTGAAGCTTTCTTT.

In nucleotides, the CDR3 is TGTGCCAGCAGACTTGACGGGACAGCCTATGGCTACACCTTC. Translation gives CASRLDGTAYGYTF. V gene TRBV6-5 combines with J gene TRBJ1-2, with TRBD1 identical over 7 bases. CDR3 length: 14 amino acids. V lost 6 bases and J lost 4; bases outside the gene matches: 8. The germline V gene encodes CDR1 MNHEY and CDR2 SVGAGI.

The CDR3 DNA follows: TGCAGCGTTGAAGTCGGCGGTTACGAGCAGTACTTC. This sequence encodes CSVEVGGYEQYF. The J gene is TRBJ2-7, the V gene TRBV29-1, with unresolved D. CDR1 and CDR2 from the germline V gene are SQVTM and ANQGSEA. The CDR3 length is 12 residues. Trimming left V 1 base short and J 4 bases short, with 8 bases between.

The V gene is TRBV7-9, the J gene TRBJ2-5; D gene ambiguous. CDR3 length: 15 amino acids. V was trimmed by 4 bases and J by 2 bases, leaving 14 bases between them. The germline V gene encodes CDR1 SEHNR and CDR2 FQNEAQ (reference sequence). The chain's CDR3 is CASSSMASPQETQYF. The CDR3 region has the DNA TGTGCCAGCAGCTCAATGGCTTCACCTCAAGAGACCCAGTACTTC.

The rearrangement links TRBV5-6 to TRBJ2-3; TRBD1 aligns across 7 bases. Losses at the gene ends were 3 bases for V and 6 bases for J; bases not matched to a gene: 7. CDR3 length equals 14 residues. Germline lookup yields CDR1 SGHDT and CDR2 YYEEEE. CDR3 nucleotides: TGTGCCAGCAGCTCAACAGGGGCTGCGGATACGCAGTATTTT. Translated: CASSSTGAADTQYF. Drawing the rest from reference TRBV5-6 and TRBJ2-3, the complete variable domain is DAGVTQSPTHLIKTRGQQVTLRCSPKSGHDTVSWYQQALGQGPQFIFQYYEEEERQRGNFPDRFSGHQFPNYSSELNVNALLLGDSALYLCASSSTGAADTQYFGPGTRLTVL.

The chain carries TRBV5-4 and TRBJ1-1, with D possibly matching TRBD1 (5 bases). The CDR3 extends over 13 amino acids. V gave up 3 bases and J gave up 3 bases, with 9 bases separating them. CDR1 and CDR2 from the germline V gene are SGHNT and YYREEE (reference sequence). CDR3 nucleotides: TGTGCCAGCAGCTGGCTACAGGACACTGAAGCTTTCTTT. It yields the protein CASSWLQDTEAFF.

J is TRBJ1-2 and V is TRBV13; no firm D call. V was cut by 2 bases and J by 7 bases, with 11 bases left in between. The CDR3 is 13 amino acids. Germline CDR1 is PRHDT and CDR2 is FYEKMQ (reference sequence). CDR3 loop: CASSLPPRRGYTF. Here the CDR3 DNA reads TGTGCCAGCAGCTTACCCCCTAGGCGTGGCTACACCTTC.

V is TRBV28 and J is TRBJ2-5; tentative D call: TRBD2 (7 bases). Trimming stripped 3 bases from V and 2 bases from J, with 13 bases between. The CDR3 consists of 15 residues. Germline assignment: CDR1 MDHEN and CDR2 SYDVKM. The CDR3: CASSFGGRRQETQYF. CDR3 coding DNA: TGTGCCAGCAGTTTCGGGGGGCGAAGGCAAGAGACCCAGTACTTC. Full variable domain (missing parts from reference TRBV28 and TRBJ2-5): DVKVTQSSRYLVKRTGEKVFLECVQDMDHENMFWYRQDPGLGLRLIYFSYDVKMKEKGDIPEGYSVSREKKERFSLILESASTNQTSMYLCASSFGGRRQETQYFGPGTRLLVL.

V is TRBV12-3 or TRBV12-4 and J is TRBJ1-2; D remains unclear. The CDR3 is 13 amino acids. Trimming removed 5 bases at V and 8 bases at J, with 15 bases between. Written as DNA, the CDR3 is TGTGCCAGCAGTCGCCGAACCCATGAGGGCTACACCTTC. Translation: CASSRRTHEGYTF.

This chain links TRBV6-5 with TRBJ2-3, with D possibly TRBD1 on 5 matching bases. Per the germline V gene, CDR1 is MNHEY and CDR2 is SVGAGI. Trimming cost V 5 bases and J 6 bases, with 9 bases left between them. The CDR3 is 12 residues long. CDR3 nucleotides: TGTGCCAGCAGTCATTCAGGGGATACGCAGTATTTT. It yields the protein CASSHSGDTQYF.

This clone was seen only once. The V gene is TRBV27, the J gene TRBJ2-1, with 8 bases matching TRBD2. Germline assignment: CDR1 MNHEY and CDR2 SMNVEV (reference sequence). The CDR3 length is 14 residues. J lost 8 bases, V lost 7 bases, and 10 bases had no gene match. CDR3 sequence: CASTPGLGFDEQFF. CDR3 sequence (DNA): TGTGCCAGCACCCCGGGACTAGGGTTTGATGAGCAGTTCTTC.

This clone was counted ten times or more. The chain links TRBV2 to TRBJ2-7; D remains ambiguous. CDR3 size: 12 residues. Per the germline V gene, CDR1 is SNHLY and CDR2 is FYNNEI. Trimming cost V 2 bases and J 3 bases, with 5 bases left between them. The CDR3: CASSERYYEQYF. CDR3 sequence (DNA): TGTGCCAGCAGTGAACGGTACTACGAGCAGTACTTC.

The rearrangement links TRBV19 to TRBJ2-2; D is undetermined. The V end was cut by 1 base, the J end by 7 bases, with 13 bases between. Germline CDR1 is LNHDA and CDR2 is SQIVND (reference sequence). This CDR3 contains 15 residues. CDR3 sequence reads: CASSIVVWSGGELFF. Here the CDR3 DNA reads TGTGCCAGTAGTATAGTTGTCTGGAGTGGCGGGGAGCTGTTTTTT.

The chain employs TRBV14 and TRBJ2-5; D is ambiguous. Germline CDR1 is SGHDN and CDR2 is FVKESK. This CDR3 comprises 14 residues. V lost 0 bases, J lost 5 bases, and 10 bases lay in between. This CDR3 reads CASSQDGFGETQYF. As DNA, the CDR3 is TGTGCCAGCAGCCAAGATGGGTTCGGGGAGACCCAGTACTTC.

The chain carries TRBV6-2 or TRBV6-3 and TRBJ2-3; 12 positions agree with TRBD2. Germline assignment: CDR1 MNHEY and CDR2 SVGEGT. V shed 7 bases and J 2 bases; nucleotides not matched to a gene: 10. The CDR3 covers 17 residues. CDR3 DNA: TGTGCCAGCAACCCGGGGACTAGCGGGTTCCTCACAGATACGCAGTATTTT. Translating gives CASNPGTSGFLTDTQYF.

The chain is built from TRBV7-9 and TRBJ2-7, with D unclear. V was clipped by 4 bases and J by 3 bases, with 7 bases between them. CDR1 is SEHNR, CDR2 FQNEAQ, per germline (reference sequence). The CDR3 covers 12 residues. The CDR3 region has the DNA TGTGCCAGCAGCTACTCTAGCTACGAGCAGTACTTC. This gives the protein CASSYSSYEQYF.